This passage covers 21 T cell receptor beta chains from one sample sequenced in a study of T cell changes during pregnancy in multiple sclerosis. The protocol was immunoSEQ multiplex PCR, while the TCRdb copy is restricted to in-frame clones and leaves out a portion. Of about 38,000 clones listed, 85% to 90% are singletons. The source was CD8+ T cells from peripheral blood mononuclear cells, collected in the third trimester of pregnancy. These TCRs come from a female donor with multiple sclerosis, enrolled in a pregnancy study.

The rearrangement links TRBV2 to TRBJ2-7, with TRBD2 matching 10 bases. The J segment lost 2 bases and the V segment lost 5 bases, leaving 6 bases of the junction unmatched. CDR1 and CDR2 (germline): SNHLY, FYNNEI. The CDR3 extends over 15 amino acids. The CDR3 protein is CASSSLAGAAYEQYF. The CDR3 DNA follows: TGTGCCAGCAGTTCCCTAGCGGGGGCGGCCTACGAGCAGTACTTC. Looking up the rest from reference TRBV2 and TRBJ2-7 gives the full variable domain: EPEVTQTPSHQVTQMGQEVILRCVPISNHLYFYWYRQILGQKVEFLVSFYNNEISEKSEIFDDQFSVERPDGSNFTLKIRSTKLEDSAMYFCASSSLAGAAYEQYFGPGTRLTVT.

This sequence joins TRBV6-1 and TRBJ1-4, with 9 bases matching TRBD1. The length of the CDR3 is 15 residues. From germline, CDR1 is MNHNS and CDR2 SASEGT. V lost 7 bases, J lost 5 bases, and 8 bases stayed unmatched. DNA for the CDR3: TGTGCCAGCAACCTCCAGACAGGGGGAAATGAAAAACTGTTTTTT. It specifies CASNLQTGGNEKLFF.

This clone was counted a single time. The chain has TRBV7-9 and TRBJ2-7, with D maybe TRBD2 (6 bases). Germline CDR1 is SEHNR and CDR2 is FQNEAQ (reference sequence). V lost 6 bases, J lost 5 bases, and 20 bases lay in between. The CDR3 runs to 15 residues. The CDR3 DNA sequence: TGTGCCAGCAGTCCGGTGGGGGGACTCCCGGACGAGCAGTACTTC. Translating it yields CASSPVGGLPDEQYF.

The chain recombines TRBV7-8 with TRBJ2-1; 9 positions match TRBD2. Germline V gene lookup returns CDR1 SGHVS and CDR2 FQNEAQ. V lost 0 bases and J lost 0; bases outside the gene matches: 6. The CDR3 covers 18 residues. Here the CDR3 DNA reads TGTGCCAGCAGCTTAGCATGGACTAGCGCGAGCTCCTACAATGAGCAGTTCTTC. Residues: CASSLAWTSASSYNEQFF.

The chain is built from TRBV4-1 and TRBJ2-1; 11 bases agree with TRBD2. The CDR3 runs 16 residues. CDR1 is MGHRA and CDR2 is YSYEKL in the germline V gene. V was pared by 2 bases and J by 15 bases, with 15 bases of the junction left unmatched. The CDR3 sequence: CASSQQIRGLAGGAFF. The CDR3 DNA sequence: TGCGCCAGCAGCCAACAGATAAGGGGATTAGCGGGGGGGGCGTTCTTC.

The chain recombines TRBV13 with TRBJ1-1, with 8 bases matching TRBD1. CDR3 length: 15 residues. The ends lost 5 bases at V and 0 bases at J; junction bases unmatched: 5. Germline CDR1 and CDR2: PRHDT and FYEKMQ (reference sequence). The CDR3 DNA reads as TGTGCCAGCAGCCCGGGACAGGTCATGAACACTGAAGCTTTCTTT. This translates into CASSPGQVMNTEAFF.

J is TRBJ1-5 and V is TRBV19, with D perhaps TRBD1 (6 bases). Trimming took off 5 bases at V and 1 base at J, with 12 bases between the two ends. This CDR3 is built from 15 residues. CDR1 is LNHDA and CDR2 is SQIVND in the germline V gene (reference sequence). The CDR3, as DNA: TGTGCCAGTAGTGTGACAGGCTTAAGCAATCAGCCCCAGCATTTT. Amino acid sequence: CASSVTGLSNQPQHF.

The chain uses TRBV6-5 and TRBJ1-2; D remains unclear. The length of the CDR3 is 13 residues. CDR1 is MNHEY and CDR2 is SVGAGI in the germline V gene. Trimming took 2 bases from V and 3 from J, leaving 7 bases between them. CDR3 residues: CASSYVPDYGYTF. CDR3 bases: TGTGCCAGCAGTTACGTCCCGGACTATGGCTACACCTTC.

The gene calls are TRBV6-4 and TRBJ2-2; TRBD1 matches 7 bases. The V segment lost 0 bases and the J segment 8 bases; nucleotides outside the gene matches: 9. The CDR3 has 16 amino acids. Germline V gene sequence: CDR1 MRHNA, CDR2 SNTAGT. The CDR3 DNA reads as TGTGCCAGCAGTGACTCGGCAGGGGGTGATGTAGGGGAGCTGTTTTTT. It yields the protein CASSDSAGGDVGELFF.

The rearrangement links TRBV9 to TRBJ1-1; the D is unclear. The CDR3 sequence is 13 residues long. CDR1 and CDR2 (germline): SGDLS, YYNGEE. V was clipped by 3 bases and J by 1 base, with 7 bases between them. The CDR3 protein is CASSDSGNTEAFF. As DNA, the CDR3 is TGTGCCAGCAGCGACTCCGGGAACACTGAAGCTTTCTTT.

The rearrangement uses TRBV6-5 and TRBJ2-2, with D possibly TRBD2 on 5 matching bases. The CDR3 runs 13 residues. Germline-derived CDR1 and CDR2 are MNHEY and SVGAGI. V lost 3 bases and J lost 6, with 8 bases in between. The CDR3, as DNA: TGTGCCAGCAGTTATTTGAGGGCCGGGGAGCTGTTTTTT. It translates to CASSYLRAGELFF.

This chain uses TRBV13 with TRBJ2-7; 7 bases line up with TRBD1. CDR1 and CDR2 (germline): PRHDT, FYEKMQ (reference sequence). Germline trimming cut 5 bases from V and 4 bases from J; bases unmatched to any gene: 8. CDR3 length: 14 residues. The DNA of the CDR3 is TGTGCCAGCAGCCCACAGGGGTGGCGGTACGAGCAGTACTTC. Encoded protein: CASSPQGWRYEQYF. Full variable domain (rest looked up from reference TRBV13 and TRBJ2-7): AAGVIQSPRHLIKEKRETATLKCYPIPRHDTVYWYQQGPGQDPQFLISFYEKMQSDKGSIPDRFSAQQFSDYHSELNMSSLELGDSALYFCASSPQGWRYEQYFGPGTRLTVT.

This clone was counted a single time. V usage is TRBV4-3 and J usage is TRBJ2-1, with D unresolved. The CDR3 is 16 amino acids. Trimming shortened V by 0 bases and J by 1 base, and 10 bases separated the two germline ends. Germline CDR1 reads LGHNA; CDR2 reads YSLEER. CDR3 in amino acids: CASSQDHTFSYNEQFF. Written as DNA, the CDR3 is TGCGCCAGCAGCCAAGACCACACGTTTTCCTACAATGAGCAGTTCTTC.

CDR3 amino acids: CASGGLRADEQFF. The CDR3 DNA is TGTGCCAGTGGGGGCCTAAGGGCCGATGAGCAGTTCTTC. J is TRBJ2-1 and V is TRBV19; TRBD1 might be the D (6 bases). This CDR3 has 13 residues. With 8 bases removed from V and 8 bases from J, the gap between germline ends came to 16 bases. Germline V gives CDR1 LNHDA, CDR2 SQIVND (reference sequence). The variable domain in full, with the rest retrieved from reference TRBV19 and TRBJ2-1, is DGGITQSPKYLFRKEGQNVTLSCEQNLNHDAMYWYRQDPGQGLRLIYYSQIVNDFQKGDIAEGYSVSREKKESFPLTVTSAQKNPTAFYLCASGGLRADEQFFGPGTRLTVL.

The CDR3 reads CASSLLQRDGYTF. The CDR3 DNA is TGTGCCAGCAGTTTATTACAGCGGGATGGCTACACCTTC. The chain combines TRBV28 with TRBJ1-2; no reliable D call. Germline V CDR1 and CDR2: MDHEN, SYDVKM. CDR3 length: 13 residues. Trimming removed 1 base at V and 6 bases at J, with 9 bases between.

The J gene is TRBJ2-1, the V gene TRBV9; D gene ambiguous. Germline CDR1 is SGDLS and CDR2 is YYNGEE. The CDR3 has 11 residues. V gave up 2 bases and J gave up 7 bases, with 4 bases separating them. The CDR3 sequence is CASSVSNEQFF. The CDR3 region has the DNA TGTGCCAGCAGCGTTTCTAATGAGCAGTTCTTC.

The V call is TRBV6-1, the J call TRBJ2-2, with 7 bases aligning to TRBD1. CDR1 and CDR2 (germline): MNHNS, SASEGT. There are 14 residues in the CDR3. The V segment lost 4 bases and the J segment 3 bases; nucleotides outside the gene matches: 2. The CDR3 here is CASSAGTDTGELFF. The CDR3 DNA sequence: TGTGCCAGCAGTGCCGGGACAGACACCGGGGAGCTGTTTTTT.

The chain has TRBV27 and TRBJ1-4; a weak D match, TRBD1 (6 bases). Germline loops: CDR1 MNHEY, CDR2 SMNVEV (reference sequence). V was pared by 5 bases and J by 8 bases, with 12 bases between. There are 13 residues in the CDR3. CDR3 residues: CASSNRGGEKLFF. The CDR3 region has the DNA TGTGCCAGCAGTAATAGGGGGGGCGAAAAACTGTTTTTT.

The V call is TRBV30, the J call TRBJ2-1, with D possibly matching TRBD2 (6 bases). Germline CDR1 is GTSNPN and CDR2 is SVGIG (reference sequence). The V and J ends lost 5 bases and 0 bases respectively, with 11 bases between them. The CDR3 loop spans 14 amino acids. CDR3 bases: TGTGCCTGGGGGGACTGGAGCTCCTACAATGAGCAGTTCTTC. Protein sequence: CAWGDWSSYNEQFF.

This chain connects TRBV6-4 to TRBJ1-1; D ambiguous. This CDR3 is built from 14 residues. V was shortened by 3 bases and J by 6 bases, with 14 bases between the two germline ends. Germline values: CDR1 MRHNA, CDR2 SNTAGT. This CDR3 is CASSETAAYAEAFF. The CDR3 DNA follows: TGTGCCAGCAGTGAGACCGCGGCTTACGCTGAAGCTTTCTTT.

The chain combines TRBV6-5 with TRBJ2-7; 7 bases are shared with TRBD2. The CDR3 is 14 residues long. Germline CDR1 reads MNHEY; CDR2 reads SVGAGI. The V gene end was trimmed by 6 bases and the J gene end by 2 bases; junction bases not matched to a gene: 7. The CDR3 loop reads CASSLLGGAYEQYF. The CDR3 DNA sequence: TGTGCCAGCAGCCTCTTGGGGGGGGCCTACGAGCAGTACTTC.